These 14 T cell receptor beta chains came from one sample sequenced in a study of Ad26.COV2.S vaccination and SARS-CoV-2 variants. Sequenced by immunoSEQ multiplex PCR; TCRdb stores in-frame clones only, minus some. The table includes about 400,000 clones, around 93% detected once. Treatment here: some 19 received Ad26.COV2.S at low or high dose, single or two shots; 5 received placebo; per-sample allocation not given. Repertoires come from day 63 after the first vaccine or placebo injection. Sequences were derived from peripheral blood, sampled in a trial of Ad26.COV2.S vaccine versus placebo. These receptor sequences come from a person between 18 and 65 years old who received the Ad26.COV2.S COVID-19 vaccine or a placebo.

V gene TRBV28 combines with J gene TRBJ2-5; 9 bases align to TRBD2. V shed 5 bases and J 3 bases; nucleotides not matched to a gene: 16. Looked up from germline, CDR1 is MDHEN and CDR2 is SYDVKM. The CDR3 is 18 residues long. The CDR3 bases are TGTGCCAGCAGTCCGCCCGGGGTGGGGCGGGGGGGAAAAGAGACCCAGTACTTC. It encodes CASSPPGVGRGGKETQYF.

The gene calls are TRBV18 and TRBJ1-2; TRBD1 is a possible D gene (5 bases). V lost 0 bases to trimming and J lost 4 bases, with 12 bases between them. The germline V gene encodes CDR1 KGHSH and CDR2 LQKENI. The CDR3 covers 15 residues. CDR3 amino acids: CASSPPSGALYGYTF. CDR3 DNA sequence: TGTGCCAGCTCACCACCGAGTGGGGCCCTCTATGGCTACACCTTC.

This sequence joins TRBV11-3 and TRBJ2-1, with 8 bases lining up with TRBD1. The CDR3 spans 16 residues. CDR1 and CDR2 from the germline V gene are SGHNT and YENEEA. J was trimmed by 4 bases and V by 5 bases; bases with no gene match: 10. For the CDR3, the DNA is TGTGCCAGCAGCACCAGACAGGGGCTCCCATACAATGAGCAGTTCTTC. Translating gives CASSTRQGLPYNEQFF.

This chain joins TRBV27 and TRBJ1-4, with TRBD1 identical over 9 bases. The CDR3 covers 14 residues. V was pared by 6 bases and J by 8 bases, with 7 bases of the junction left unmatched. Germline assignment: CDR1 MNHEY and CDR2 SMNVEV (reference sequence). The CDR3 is CASRKDRGGEKLFF. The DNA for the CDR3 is TGTGCCAGCAGGAAGGACAGGGGTGGCGAAAAACTGTTTTTT.

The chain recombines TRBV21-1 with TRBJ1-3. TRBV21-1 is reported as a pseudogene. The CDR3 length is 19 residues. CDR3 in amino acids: CASSKALKAEEISGNTIYF. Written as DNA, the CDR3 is TGTGCCAGCAGCAAAGCGCTGAAGGCAGAAGAGATCTCTGGAAACACCATATATTTT.

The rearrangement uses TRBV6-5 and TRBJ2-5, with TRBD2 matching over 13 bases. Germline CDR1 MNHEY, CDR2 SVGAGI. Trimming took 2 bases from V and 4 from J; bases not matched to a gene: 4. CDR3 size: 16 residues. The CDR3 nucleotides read TGTGCCAGCAGTTACCCAACTAGCGGGGGGGGAGAGACCCAGTACTTC. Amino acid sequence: CASSYPTSGGGETQYF.

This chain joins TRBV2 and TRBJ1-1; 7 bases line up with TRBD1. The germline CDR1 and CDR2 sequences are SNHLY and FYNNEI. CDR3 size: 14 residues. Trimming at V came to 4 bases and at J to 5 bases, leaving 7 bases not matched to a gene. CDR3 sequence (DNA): TGTGCCAGCAGTGGCCGACAGGGACTTACTGAAGCTTTCTTT. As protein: CASSGRQGLTEAFF.

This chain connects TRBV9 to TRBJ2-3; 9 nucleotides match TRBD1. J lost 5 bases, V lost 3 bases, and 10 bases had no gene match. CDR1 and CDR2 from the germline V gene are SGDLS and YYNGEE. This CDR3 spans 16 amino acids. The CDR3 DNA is TGTGCCAGCAGCGGTCTGGCCGGGACAGGGTTAGATACGCAGTATTTT. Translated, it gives CASSGLAGTGLDTQYF.

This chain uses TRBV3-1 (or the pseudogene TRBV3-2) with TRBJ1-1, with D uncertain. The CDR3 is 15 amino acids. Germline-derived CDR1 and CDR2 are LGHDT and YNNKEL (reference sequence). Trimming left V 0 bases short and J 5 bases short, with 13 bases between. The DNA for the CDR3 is TGTGCCAGCAGCCAAGATTGGGGTGGGAGTACTGAAGCTTTCTTT. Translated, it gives CASSQDWGGSTEAFF.

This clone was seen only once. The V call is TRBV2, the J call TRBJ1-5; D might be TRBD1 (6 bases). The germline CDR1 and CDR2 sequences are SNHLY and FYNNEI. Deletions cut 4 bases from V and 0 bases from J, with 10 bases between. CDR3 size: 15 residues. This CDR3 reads CASSGTDISNQPQHF. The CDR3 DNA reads TGTGCCAGCAGTGGGACAGACATTAGCAATCAGCCCCAGCATTTT.

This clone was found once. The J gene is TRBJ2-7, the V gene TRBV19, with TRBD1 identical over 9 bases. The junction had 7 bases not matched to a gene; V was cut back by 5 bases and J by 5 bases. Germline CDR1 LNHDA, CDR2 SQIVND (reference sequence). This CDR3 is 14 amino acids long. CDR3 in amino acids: CASSVDRGIHEQYF. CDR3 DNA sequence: TGTGCCAGTAGTGTGGACAGGGGAATTCACGAGCAGTACTTC. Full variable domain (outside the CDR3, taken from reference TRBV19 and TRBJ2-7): DGGITQSPKYLFRKEGQNVTLSCEQNLNHDAMYWYRQDPGQGLRLIYYSQIVNDFQKGDIAEGYSVSREKKESFPLTVTSAQKNPTAFYLCASSVDRGIHEQYFGPGTRLTVT.

The CDR3 DNA is TGTGCCAGCCACCCCGGGACAGGGGGATCCGGGGAGCTGTTTTTT. Its translation: CASHPGTGGSGELFF. V and J are TRBV18 and TRBJ2-2; 11 bases map to TRBD1. The germline gives CDR1 KGHSH, CDR2 LQKENI. CDR3 length: 15 amino acids. V trimming: 8 bases; J trimming: 6 bases; junction bases outside the gene matches: 8.

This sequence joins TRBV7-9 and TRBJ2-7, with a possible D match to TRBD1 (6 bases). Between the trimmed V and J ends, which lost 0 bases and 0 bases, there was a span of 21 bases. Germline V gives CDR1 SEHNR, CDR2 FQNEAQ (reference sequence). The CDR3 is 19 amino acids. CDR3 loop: CASSLALTGLSLSSYEQYF. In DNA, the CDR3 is TGTGCCAGCAGCTTAGCCCTGACAGGACTTTCTCTTAGCTCCTACGAGCAGTACTTC.

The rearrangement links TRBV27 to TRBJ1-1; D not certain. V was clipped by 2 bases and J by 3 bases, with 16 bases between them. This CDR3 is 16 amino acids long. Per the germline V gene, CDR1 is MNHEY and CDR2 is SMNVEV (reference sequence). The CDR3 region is CASSLSPRGVDTEAFF. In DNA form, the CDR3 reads TGTGCCAGCAGTTTAAGCCCTCGTGGGGTTGACACTGAAGCTTTCTTT.